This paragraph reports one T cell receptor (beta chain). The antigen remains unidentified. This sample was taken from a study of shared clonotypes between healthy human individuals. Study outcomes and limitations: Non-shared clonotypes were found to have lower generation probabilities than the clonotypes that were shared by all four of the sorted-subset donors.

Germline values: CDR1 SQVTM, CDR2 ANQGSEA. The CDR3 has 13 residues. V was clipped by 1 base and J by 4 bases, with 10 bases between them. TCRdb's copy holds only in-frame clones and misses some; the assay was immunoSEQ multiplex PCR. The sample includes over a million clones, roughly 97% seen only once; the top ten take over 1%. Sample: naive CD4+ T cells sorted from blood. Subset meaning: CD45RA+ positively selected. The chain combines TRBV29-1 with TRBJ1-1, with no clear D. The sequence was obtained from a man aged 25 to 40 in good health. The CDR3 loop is CSVEVGKGTEAFF. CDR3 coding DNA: TGCAGCGTTGAAGTGGGAAAGGGCACTGAAGCTTTCTTT.